The rows below give T cell receptor beta chains drawn from one sample of a study of vaccination and CD4 T cells after COVID-19. TCRdb re-analysed the PCR reads in MiXCR, keeping a single row per CDR3 protein. The sample consists of 9,100 or so distinct CDR3 sequences, roughly a third of them appearing once. Their target antigens are unknown. Input material: CD4+ T cells from blood, cultured in vitro. The receptors shown here come from a human donor in good health. Both conserved end residues are part of each CDR3. The D gene is left open where the match is weak. A clone size is listed for some rows: how often the clone was seen (once, few, many), or a class if it is expanded.

V gene: TRBV27
clone size: few
J gene: TRBJ2-5
D gene: .
CDR3 DNA: TGTGCCAGCAGTTTCCGAATTATAGGACAGAATCAAGAGACCCAGTACTTC
CDR3 protein: CASSFRIIGQNQETQYF

V gene: TRBV5-1
clone size: .
J gene: TRBJ2-2
D gene: .
CDR3 DNA: TGCGCCAGCAGCTCCGCGGGGAACACCGGGGAGCTGTTTTTT
CDR3 protein: CASSSAGNTGELFF

V gene: TRBV7-2
clone size: .
J gene: TRBJ2-3
D gene: TRBD2
CDR3 DNA: TGTGCCAGCAGCCTTAGCGGGAGGGCGGCAGATACGCAGTATTTT
CDR3 protein: CASSLSGRAADTQYF

V gene: TRBV30
clone size: .
J gene: TRBJ1-1
D gene: .
CDR3 DNA: TGTGTCTGGAGCCTAGAAACCCGGAACACTGAAGCTTTCTTT
CDR3 protein: CVWSLETRNTEAFF

V gene: TRBV2
clone size: few
J gene: TRBJ1-5
D gene: .
CDR3 DNA: TGTGCCAGCAGTGAAGACAGGGGCAATCAGCCCCAGCATTTT
CDR3 protein: CASSEDRGNQPQHF

V gene: TRBV7-9
clone size: few
J gene: TRBJ2-1
D gene: TRBD2
CDR3 DNA: TGTGCCAGCCGTAGCGGGGGCTACAATGAGCAGTTCTTC
CDR3 protein: CASRSGGYNEQFF

V gene: TRBV20-1
clone size: few
J gene: TRBJ2-7
D gene: TRBD2
CDR3 DNA: TGCAGTGCTAAGGGACTAGCGGGAGTAGAAGTCCACTTC
CDR3 protein: CSAKGLAGVEVHF

V gene: TRBV2
clone size: .
J gene: TRBJ2-3
D gene: TRBD1
CDR3 DNA: TGTGCCAGCAGTACGGACAGGGGGCGCACAGATACGCAGTATTTT
CDR3 protein: CASSTDRGRTDTQYF

V gene: TRBV6-5
clone size: few
J gene: TRBJ2-2
D gene: .
CDR3 DNA: TGTGCCAGCAGTTACTCTGGGGTCACCGGGGAGCTGTTTTTT
CDR3 protein: CASSYSGVTGELFF

V gene: TRBV18
clone size: .
J gene: TRBJ1-5
D gene: TRBD1
CDR3 DNA: TGTGCCAGCTCACCCGGGACAGGGGCCAATCAGCCCCAGCATTTT
CDR3 protein: CASSPGTGANQPQHF

V gene: TRBV28
clone size: .
J gene: TRBJ1-1
D gene: TRBD1
CDR3 DNA: TGTGCCAGCAGTTCACAGGGGGCGAGGGAAGCTTTCTTT
CDR3 protein: CASSSQGAREAFF

V gene: TRBV6-1
clone size: few
J gene: TRBJ2-1
D gene: TRBD2
CDR3 DNA: TGTGCCAGCACTGGAGGTAGCGGGAGCTTTTTGAGCTCCTACAATGAGCAGTTCTTC
CDR3 protein: CASTGGSGSFLSSYNEQFF

V gene: TRBV7-9
clone size: .
J gene: TRBJ2-7
D gene: TRBD1
CDR3 DNA: TGTGCCAGCAGCTTGGGGACAGGGACCTACGAGCAGTACTTC
CDR3 protein: CASSLGTGTYEQYF

V gene: TRBV18
clone size: .
J gene: TRBJ2-1
D gene: TRBD1
CDR3 DNA: TGTGCCAGCTCGCTCCCGGGACAGGGGGACAGTGAGCAGTTCTTC
CDR3 protein: CASSLPGQGDSEQFF

V gene: TRBV7-9
clone size: few
J gene: TRBJ2-3
D gene: .
CDR3 DNA: TGTGCCAGCAGCCCCCTGGACGCTGATACGCAGTATTTT
CDR3 protein: CASSPLDADTQYF

V gene: TRBV12-3/TRBV12-4
clone size: .
J gene: TRBJ1-1
D gene: TRBD1
CDR3 DNA: TGTGCCAGCACCGTGTGGGGACAGGGAGAGTTTTTCTTT
CDR3 protein: CASTVWGQGEFFF

V gene: TRBV7-2
clone size: .
J gene: TRBJ2-2
D gene: TRBD2
CDR3 DNA: TGTGCCAGCAGCTTACTAGCGGGAGTTCGCACCGGGGAGCTGTTTTTT
CDR3 protein: CASSLLAGVRTGELFF

V gene: TRBV10-3
clone size: few
J gene: TRBJ2-7
D gene: .
CDR3 DNA: TGTGCCTACCGCGGGGACTCTGCCTACGAGCAGTACTTC
CDR3 protein: CAYRGDSAYEQYF

V gene: TRBV20-1
clone size: .
J gene: TRBJ1-2
D gene: .
CDR3 DNA: TGCAGTGCTAGGAAAAAACAGGTCTCAGGGGGCTACACCTTC
CDR3 protein: CSARKKQVSGGYTF

V gene: TRBV7-9
clone size: .
J gene: TRBJ1-1
D gene: .
CDR3 DNA: TGTGCCAGCAGCTTTGAACAGGAAGCTTTCTTT
CDR3 protein: CASSFEQEAFF

V gene: TRBV7-7
clone size: .
J gene: TRBJ2-7
D gene: .
CDR3 DNA: TGTGCTAGCAGCTTAGGCCAGGGGAGAGGGTACGAGCAGTACTTC
CDR3 protein: CASSLGQGRGYEQYF

V gene: TRBV6-1
clone size: .
J gene: TRBJ2-3
D gene: .
CDR3 DNA: TGTGCCAGCAGTGAAAGGTTGCGGGGATATACGCAGTATTTT
CDR3 protein: CASSERLRGYTQYF

V gene: TRBV27
clone size: .
J gene: TRBJ1-2
D gene: TRBD1
CDR3 DNA: TGTGCCAGCAGTACGGGACAGCCCAACTATGGCTACACCTTC
CDR3 protein: CASSTGQPNYGYTF

V gene: TRBV28
clone size: .
J gene: TRBJ2-6
D gene: .
CDR3 DNA: TGTGCCAGCAGTTTACGTTCTGGGGCCAACGTCCTGACTTTC
CDR3 protein: CASSLRSGANVLTF

V gene: TRBV29-1
clone size: .
J gene: TRBJ2-2
D gene: TRBD1
CDR3 DNA: TGCAGCGTTGAAAGGGGGCCCCTAGCCGGGGAGCTGTTTTTT
CDR3 protein: CSVERGPLAGELFF

V gene: TRBV24-1
clone size: few
J gene: TRBJ2-3
D gene: TRBD1
CDR3 DNA: TGTGCCACCAGTGATCCGTGGAAACAGGGGGGTCAGGCCACACGAGATACGCAGTATTTT
CDR3 protein: CATSDPWKQGGQATRDTQYF

V gene: TRBV7-2
clone size: .
J gene: TRBJ2-2
D gene: .
CDR3 DNA: TGTGCCAGCAGCTTAATGGGGGGCCCCGGGGAGCTGTTTTTT
CDR3 protein: CASSLMGGPGELFF

V gene: TRBV28
clone size: .
J gene: TRBJ2-4
D gene: TRBD1
CDR3 DNA: TGTGCCAGCAGTGAGGGACAGGAGATAGCCAAAAACATTCAGTACTTC
CDR3 protein: CASSEGQEIAKNIQYF

V gene: TRBV7-3
clone size: few
J gene: TRBJ2-3
D gene: .
CDR3 DNA: TGTGCCAGCAGCACTCCGCAGGAGGGGGAAGGTCCGTATTTT
CDR3 protein: CASSTPQEGEGPYF

V gene: TRBV5-4
clone size: .
J gene: TRBJ2-7
D gene: TRBD1
CDR3 DNA: TGTGCCAGCAGCTTGGCAGGGGCAGGGGGCCTCGACGAGCAGTACTTC
CDR3 protein: CASSLAGAGGLDEQYF

V gene: TRBV6-1
clone size: few
J gene: TRBJ1-5
D gene: .
CDR3 DNA: TGTGCCAGCAGCGGACAGCCAAATCAGCCCCAGCATTTT
CDR3 protein: CASSGQPNQPQHF

V gene: TRBV5-4
clone size: medium-sized
J gene: TRBJ1-6
D gene: TRBD1
CDR3 DNA: TGTGCCAGCAGCTTGGGACAGGGGCTGAATTCACCCCTCCACTTT
CDR3 protein: CASSLGQGLNSPLHF

V gene: TRBV6-1
clone size: .
J gene: TRBJ2-2
D gene: .
CDR3 DNA: TGTGCCACCCATCGAGGGCCGGGGGCGGCCGGGGAGCTGTTTTTT
CDR3 protein: CATHRGPGAAGELFF

V gene: TRBV6-2/TRBV6-3
clone size: medium-sized
J gene: TRBJ1-5
D gene: TRBD1
CDR3 DNA: TGTGCCAGCAGTAGACAGGGGGCGCGGGGGCCCCAGCATTTT
CDR3 protein: CASSRQGARGPQHF

V gene: TRBV30
clone size: few
J gene: TRBJ1-2
D gene: .
CDR3 DNA: TGTGCCTGGAGTCCGCCTGGGGCGGGAGGCTACACCTTC
CDR3 protein: CAWSPPGAGGYTF

V gene: TRBV4-2
clone size: .
J gene: TRBJ2-7
D gene: .
CDR3 DNA: TGTGCCAGCAGCCAAGATAGCGGTAGCTCCTACGAGCAGTACTTC
CDR3 protein: CASSQDSGSSYEQYF

V gene: TRBV20-1
clone size: few
J gene: TRBJ2-1
D gene: TRBD1
CDR3 DNA: TGCAGTGCCCTGGACTGGACAGGGGCGGGAAATGAGCAGTTCTTC
CDR3 protein: CSALDWTGAGNEQFF

V gene: TRBV11-3
clone size: .
J gene: TRBJ2-7
D gene: .
CDR3 DNA: TGTGCCAGCAGCTTAAAGCAGGGGCCTTCCTACGAGCAGTACTTC
CDR3 protein: CASSLKQGPSYEQYF

V gene: TRBV20-1
clone size: .
J gene: TRBJ1-4
D gene: TRBD1
CDR3 DNA: TGCAGTGCTAGGATCGGGACAGTTAATGAAAAACTGTTTTTT
CDR3 protein: CSARIGTVNEKLFF

V gene: TRBV20-1
clone size: once
J gene: TRBJ2-7
D gene: .
CDR3 DNA: TGCAGTGCCGCTCGGCTGAAAGAGCAGTACTTC
CDR3 protein: CSAARLKEQYF